This T cell receptor beta chain derives from a study of T cells in Graves' hyperthyroidism and ophthalmopathy. The study, taken as a whole, reports: It was a median roughly 6.5 months before onset that the model predicted ophthalmopathy.

This clonotype appeared many times. Its specificity is unknown. V lost 3 bases to trimming and J lost 1 base; unmatched junction nucleotides: 7. CDR3 length: 15 amino acids. CDR1 is SGHRS, CDR2 YFSETQ, per germline. Diagnosis relied on clinical symptoms, serum thyroxine and TRAb, thyroid ultrasound and orbital computed tomography. Amplification of TCR beta CDR3 regions was performed using RNA transcripts as template. The TCR CDR3 first-round RT-PCR relied on the HTBI primer set. A single record per CDR3 protein comes from TCRdb applying MiXCR to the multiplex PCR reads. The repertoire holds around 300,000 distinct CDR3 sequences, with approximately 19% as singletons.

The material sequenced was blood. The chain uses TRBV5-1 and TRBJ2-7; TRBD2 matches 7 bases. This receptor was taken from a man between 45 and 60 years old with Graves' ophthalmopathy. The CDR3 protein is CASSWTGEGSYEQYF. CDR3 nucleotides: TGCGCCAGCAGCTGGACGGGGGAGGGGTCCTACGAGCAGTACTTC.